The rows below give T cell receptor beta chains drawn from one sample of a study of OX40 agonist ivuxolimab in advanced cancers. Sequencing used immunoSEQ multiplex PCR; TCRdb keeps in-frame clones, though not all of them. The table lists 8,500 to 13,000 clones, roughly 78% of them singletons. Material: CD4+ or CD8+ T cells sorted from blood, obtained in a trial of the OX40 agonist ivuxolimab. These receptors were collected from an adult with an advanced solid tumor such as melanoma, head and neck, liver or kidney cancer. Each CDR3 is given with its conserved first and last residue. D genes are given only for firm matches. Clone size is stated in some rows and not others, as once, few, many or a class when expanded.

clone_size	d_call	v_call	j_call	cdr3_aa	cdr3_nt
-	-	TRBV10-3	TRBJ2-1	CAISPFGTTVGNEQFF	TGTGCCATCAGTCCTTTCGGGACAACCGTTGGCAATGAGCAGTTCTTC
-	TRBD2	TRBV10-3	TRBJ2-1	CATAGLAGNNEQFF	TGTGCCACCGCGGGACTAGCGGGGAACAATGAGCAGTTCTTC
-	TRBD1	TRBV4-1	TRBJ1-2	CASSRPKETGGAGYGYTF	TGCGCCAGCAGCCGGCCCAAGGAGACAGGGGGCGCTGGCTATGGCTACACCTTC
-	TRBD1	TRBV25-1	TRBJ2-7	CASSEYGRQGSYEQYF	TGTGCCAGCAGTGAATATGGGAGACAGGGCTCCTACGAGCAGTACTTC
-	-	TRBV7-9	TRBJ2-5	CASSFYRERPETQYF	TGTGCCAGCAGCTTCTACCGGGAACGTCCAGAGACCCAGTACTTC
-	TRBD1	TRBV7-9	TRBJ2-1	CASSLAEYRGYSYNEQFF	TGTGCCAGCAGCTTAGCTGAATACAGGGGGTATTCCTACAATGAGCAGTTCTTC
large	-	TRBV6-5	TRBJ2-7	CASSYSINVAGYEQYF	TGTGCCAGCAGTTACTCGATCAATGTAGCAGGATACGAGCAGTACTTC
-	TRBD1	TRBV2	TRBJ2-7	CASNRQGKNEQYF	TGTGCCAGCAACAGACAGGGGAAGAACGAGCAGTACTTC
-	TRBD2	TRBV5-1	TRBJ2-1	CASHTGSGTYNEQFF	TGCGCCAGTCATACGGGGAGCGGGACCTACAATGAGCAGTTCTTC
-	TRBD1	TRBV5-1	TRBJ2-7	CASSQGDRATYEQYF	TGCGCCAGCAGCCAAGGGGACAGGGCGACGTACGAGCAGTACTTC
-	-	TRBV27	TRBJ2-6	CASRSGANVLTF	TGTGCCAGCAGGTCTGGGGCCAACGTCCTGACTTTC
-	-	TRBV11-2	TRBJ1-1	CASSPEAGITEAFF	TGCGCCAGCAGCCCCGAGGCTGGGATTACTGAAGCTTTCTTT
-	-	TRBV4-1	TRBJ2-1	CASSQKRETNEQFF	TGCGCCAGCAGCCAGAAGAGAGAAACGAATGAGCAGTTCTTC
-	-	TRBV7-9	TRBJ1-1	CASSLDRFSISVLNTEAFF	TGTGCCAGCAGCTTAGACAGGTTCTCAATTTCTGTGCTGAACACTGAAGCTTTCTTT
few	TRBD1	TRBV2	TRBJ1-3	CASSEPRRGRAGNTIYF	TGTGCCAGCAGTGAACCGCGCAGGGGGCGCGCTGGAAACACCATATATTTT
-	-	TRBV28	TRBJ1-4	CASSFGGATNEKLFF	TGTGCCAGCAGTTTCGGGGGGGCAACTAATGAAAAACTGTTTTTT
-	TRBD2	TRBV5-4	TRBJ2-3	CASSWTSGSTDTQYF	TGTGCCAGCAGCTGGACTAGCGGGAGCACAGATACGCAGTATTTT
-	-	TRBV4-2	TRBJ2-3	CASSQQGNTDTQYF	TGTGCCAGCAGCCAACAGGGGAACACAGATACGCAGTATTTT
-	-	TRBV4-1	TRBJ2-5	CASSHRLGIHGGQYF	TGCGCCAGCAGCCATCGACTCGGGATTCACGGCGGGCAGTACTTC
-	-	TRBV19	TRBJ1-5	CASEELSGTSNQPQHF	TGTGCCAGTGAGGAGTTATCGGGGACAAGCAATCAGCCCCAGCATTTT
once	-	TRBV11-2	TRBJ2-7	CASSLEGTWGREQYF	TGTGCCAGCAGCTTAGAAGGGACTTGGGGACGCGAGCAGTACTTC
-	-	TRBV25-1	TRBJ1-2	CASRPFGGGFGYTF	TGTGCCAGCAGACCCTTCGGGGGAGGTTTTGGCTACACCTTC
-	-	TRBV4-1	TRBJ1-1	CASSQEGQMNTEAFF	TGCGCCAGCAGCCAAGAAGGACAGATGAACACTGAAGCTTTCTTT
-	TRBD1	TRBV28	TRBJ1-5	CASSLWPGTDSNQPQHF	TGTGCCAGCAGTTTATGGCCCGGGACAGATAGCAATCAGCCCCAGCATTTT
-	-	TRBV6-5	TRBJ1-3	CASSYGGSGNTIYF	TGTGCCAGCAGTTACGGCGGCTCTGGAAACACCATATATTTT